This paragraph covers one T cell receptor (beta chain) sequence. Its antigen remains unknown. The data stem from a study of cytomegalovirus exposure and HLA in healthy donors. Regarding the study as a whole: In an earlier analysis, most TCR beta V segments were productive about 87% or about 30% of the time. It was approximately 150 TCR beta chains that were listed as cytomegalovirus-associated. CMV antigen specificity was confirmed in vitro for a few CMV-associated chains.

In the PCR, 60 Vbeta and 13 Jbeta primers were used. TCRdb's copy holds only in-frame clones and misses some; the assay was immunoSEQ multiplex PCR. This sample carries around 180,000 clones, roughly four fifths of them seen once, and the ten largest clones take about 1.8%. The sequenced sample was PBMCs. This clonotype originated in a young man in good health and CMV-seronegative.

Here the CDR3 reads CASSLRLAGVGYNEQFF. CDR3 bases: TGTGCCAGCAGTTTAAGACTAGCGGGAGTAGGTTACAATGAGCAGTTCTTC. The genes are TRBV27 and TRBJ2-1; 12 positions agree with TRBD2. The germline V gene has CDR1 MNHEY and CDR2 SMNVEV (reference sequence). V was pared by 2 bases and J by 4 bases, with 6 bases of the junction left unmatched. This CDR3 comprises 17 residues.